These T cell receptor beta chains were read from a single sample in a study of blood T cell repertoires in COVID-19. Sequenced by immunoSEQ multiplex PCR; TCRdb stores in-frame clones only, minus some. Of around 150,000 clones in the sample, approximately 88% were seen once. The sequencing sample was made of peripheral blood. Receptors originate from a woman aged 60-75 years who had recovered from COVID-19. Each CDR3 is given with its conserved first and last residue. Each record gives: clone size, V gene, J gene, D gene, CDR3 protein, CDR3 DNA. D genes are given only for firm matches. Expanded clones are given a class, and other clones once, few, many or no size at all.

size: once
V: TRBV20-1
J: TRBJ1-4
D: -
CDR3: CSASPFEKLFF
DNA: TGCAGTGCTAGTCCCTTTGAAAAACTGTTTTTT

size: -
V: TRBV6-4
J: TRBJ1-6
D: TRBD1
CDR3: CASRGQSNSNSPLHF
DNA: TGTGCCAGCAGGGGACAGAGCAATTCAAATTCACCCCTCCACTTT

size: -
V: TRBV2
J: TRBJ1-4
D: -
CDR3: CASTVGGGSEKLFF
DNA: TGTGCCAGCACCGTGGGGGGGGGTAGTGAAAAACTGTTTTTT

size: -
V: TRBV7-6
J: TRBJ2-7
D: TRBD1
CDR3: CASSSAGGLNSYEQYF
DNA: TGTGCCAGCAGTTCTGCAGGGGGTTTAAACTCCTACGAGCAGTACTTC

size: -
V: TRBV28
J: TRBJ2-3
D: TRBD1
CDR3: CASSRDRMTDTQYF
DNA: TGTGCCAGCAGTCGGGACAGGATGACAGATACGCAGTATTTT

size: -
V: TRBV19
J: TRBJ2-3
D: -
CDR3: CASQSRPLTSTDTQYF
DNA: TGTGCCAGCCAGTCTCGACCCTTGACTAGCACAGATACGCAGTATTTT

size: -
V: TRBV30
J: TRBJ2-2
D: -
CDR3: CAWSPQGGGELFF
DNA: TGTGCCTGGAGTCCCCAGGGAGGCGGGGAGCTGTTTTTT

size: many
V: TRBV4-1
J: TRBJ2-7
D: TRBD2
CDR3: CASSRGGAEEQYF
DNA: TGCGCCAGCAGCCGCGGGGGGGCGGAGGAGCAGTACTTC

size: -
V: TRBV5-4
J: TRBJ2-7
D: TRBD1
CDR3: CASSMGPGQNYEQYF
DNA: TGTGCCAGCAGCATGGGGCCGGGACAGAACTACGAGCAGTACTTC

size: -
V: TRBV6-5
J: TRBJ2-7
D: -
CDR3: CASSYSTLSYEQYF
DNA: TGTGCCAGCAGTTACTCGACACTGAGCTACGAGCAGTACTTC

size: -
V: TRBV27
J: TRBJ2-2
D: TRBD2
CDR3: CASRAFPGLAGGLANTGELFF
DNA: TGTGCCAGCAGAGCCTTTCCGGGACTAGCGGGGGGGCTCGCGAACACCGGGGAGCTGTTTTTT